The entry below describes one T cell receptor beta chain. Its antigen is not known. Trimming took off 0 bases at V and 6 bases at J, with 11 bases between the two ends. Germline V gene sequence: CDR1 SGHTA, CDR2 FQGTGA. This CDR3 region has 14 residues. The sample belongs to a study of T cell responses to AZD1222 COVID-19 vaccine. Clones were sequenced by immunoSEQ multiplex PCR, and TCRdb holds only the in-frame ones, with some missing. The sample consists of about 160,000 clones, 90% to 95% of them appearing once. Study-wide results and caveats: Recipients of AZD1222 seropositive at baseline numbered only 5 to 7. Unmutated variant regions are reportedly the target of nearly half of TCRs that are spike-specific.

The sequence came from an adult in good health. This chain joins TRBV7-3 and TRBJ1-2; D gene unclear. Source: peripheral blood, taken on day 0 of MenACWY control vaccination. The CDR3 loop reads CASSLTGPSDGYTF. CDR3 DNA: TGTGCCAGCAGCTTAACAGGGCCTTCCGATGGCTACACCTTC.